This record concerns one T cell receptor beta chain sequence. Its antigen is still unknown. This sample stems from a study of OX40 agonist ivuxolimab in advanced cancers. The wider study: One hepatocellular carcinoma and a couple of cutaneous melanoma patients partially responded. Overall study results and limits: Among T cells, CD8+ cells averaged more expanded clones than CD4+ cells. Also present in some nonresponders was a low level of normalized T-cell clonal expansion.

Produced via immunoSEQ multiplex PCR; TCRdb's table is partial and in-frame only. The sample lists tens of thousands of clones; 75% to 85% were seen once. This material consisted of CD4+ or CD8+ T cells sorted from blood, taken in a trial of the OX40 agonist ivuxolimab. The receptor comes from an adult with an advanced solid tumor such as melanoma, head and neck, liver or kidney cancer.

The CDR3 DNA reads TGCGCCAGCAGTACTAGCGGGAGAGCGTACGAGCAGTACTTC. Translated: CASSTSGRAYEQYF. V gene TRBV10-1 combines with J gene TRBJ2-7; TRBD2 aligns across 11 bases. The CDR3 is 14 amino acids. Germline V gene lookup returns CDR1 WNHNN and CDR2 SYGVQD (reference sequence). Trimming at V came to 5 bases and at J to 4 bases, leaving 4 bases not matched to a gene.